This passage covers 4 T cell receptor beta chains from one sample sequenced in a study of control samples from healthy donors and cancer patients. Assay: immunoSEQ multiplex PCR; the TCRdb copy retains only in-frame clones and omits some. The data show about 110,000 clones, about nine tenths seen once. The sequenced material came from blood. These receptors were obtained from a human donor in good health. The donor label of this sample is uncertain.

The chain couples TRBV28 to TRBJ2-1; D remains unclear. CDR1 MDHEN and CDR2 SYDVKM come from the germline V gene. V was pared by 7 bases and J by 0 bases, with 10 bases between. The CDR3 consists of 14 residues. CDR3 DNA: TGTGCCAGCACCAGCAGAAACTCCTACAATGAGCAGTTCTTC. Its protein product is CASTSRNSYNEQFF.

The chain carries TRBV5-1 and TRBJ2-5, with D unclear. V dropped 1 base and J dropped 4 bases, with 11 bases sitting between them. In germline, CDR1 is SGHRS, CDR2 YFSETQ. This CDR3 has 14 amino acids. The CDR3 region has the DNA TGCGCCAGCAGCTTGTATAGAACGGGAGAGACCCAGTACTTC. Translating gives CASSLYRTGETQYF.

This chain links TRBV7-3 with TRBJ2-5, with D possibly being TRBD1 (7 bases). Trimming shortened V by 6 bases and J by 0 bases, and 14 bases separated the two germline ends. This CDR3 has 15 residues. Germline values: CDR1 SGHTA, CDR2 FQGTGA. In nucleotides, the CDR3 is TGTGCCAGCAGTACGACAGGGAGGTACCAAGAGACCCAGTACTTC. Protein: CASSTTGRYQETQYF.

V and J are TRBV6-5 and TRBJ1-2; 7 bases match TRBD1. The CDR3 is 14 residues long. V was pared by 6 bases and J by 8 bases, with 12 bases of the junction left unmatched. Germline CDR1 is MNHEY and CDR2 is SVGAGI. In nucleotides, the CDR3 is TGTGCCAGCAGGAAAGAACGGGACAGTACAGGCTACACCTTC. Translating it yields CASRKERDSTGYTF.